This TCR beta chain was observed in a study of T cells in Graves' hyperthyroidism and ophthalmopathy (dated by TCRdb to between 2019 and 2020). Study-level background: Peripheral blood samples were taken at initial diagnosis, before any treatment was given. Thyroid tissue and blood T-cell repertoires from about six Graves' hyperthyroidism patients were also compared in the study. An independent validation cohort of under 20 hyperthyroidism patients and 17 patients who later progressed to ophthalmopathy tested prospective prediction of ophthalmopathy. For training and testing, the 100 or so patients in the discovery cohort were randomly divided in a 7:3 ratio. Following sampling, methimazole starting at 30 mg daily was given to hyperthyroidism patients, and high-dose intravenous methylprednisolone was given to ophthalmopathy patients. The paper describes TCR Vbeta CDR3 sequencing of about 140 peripheral blood samples, made up of roughly 45 ophthalmopathy patients, approximately 76 hyperthyroidism patients and 17 progressor patients. To identify TCR V-J signatures that set the groups apart, the researchers used a discovery cohort of 100 patients, made up of about 44 with Graves' ophthalmopathy and about 60 with stable Graves' hyperthyroidism. Findings and caveats that apply to the study as a whole: During validation, the model predicted progression to ophthalmopathy a median of roughly 7.1 months ahead of onset, with around 70% sensitivity and 72% to 85% specificity. No statistical method was used to fix the sample size in advance, and group allocation was not hidden from the investigators. Most expanded thyroid clonotypes (frequency above 0.001) were also detected in blood, a finding suggesting that blood repertoires may reflect thyroid immune responses. In cross-validation, a model built on a 13 V-J signature told ophthalmopathy apart from stable hyperthyroidism with about 90% sensitivity and about 81% specificity, and in testing the same model reached 80%/75%.

This clonotype was observed many times. No antigen is known for it. No much larger clone exists at a distance of one base, and base qualities are not known. Hyperthyroidism patients were newly diagnosed, with disease duration under 2 months, and aged 18 to 65 years. Any patient with an uncontrolled infection, another autoimmune disease, pregnancy or lactation was excluded. Diagnoses relied on clinical symptoms, serum thyroxine and TRAb, thyroid ultrasound and orbital computed tomography. For progressor patients, blood was drawn at the first diagnosis of hyperthyroidism, before any ophthalmopathy symptoms had appeared. Ficoll-Paque density gradient centrifugation was used to isolate PBMCs from about 9.4 ml of fresh peripheral blood. Progressor patients were defined as those initially diagnosed with Graves' hyperthyroidism in whom ophthalmopathy developed during follow-up. Trizol reagent was used to extract total RNA, and RNA quality was then checked on an Agilent 2100 Bioanalyzer.

From the germline V gene, CDR1 is SNHLY and CDR2 is FYNNEI. Taken from cysteine to phenylalanine, the CDR3 has 16 residues. The entry retains the CDR3 DNA only, 48 bases that are in frame from base 1. Here V drops 4 bases and J drops 6 bases, and the junction holds 11 bases not matched to any gene. TCR beta CDR3 regions were amplified from RNA transcripts. The TCR CDR3 was subjected to a first round of RT-PCR using the HTBI primer set and the Qiagen OneStep RT-PCR kit. A second multiplex PCR round built the libraries, followed by size selection and purification. Sequencing of the libraries was done on an Illumina HiSeq2000 using paired-end 100 bp reads. As for how the authors treated the data: SOAPnuke was used to process the raw data, with reads discarded if the reads contained adapters or uncalled bases, had a mean Phred below 15, or lacked an exact constant-primer or identifier match. High-quality paired reads were merged with COPE v1.2.5, and unique nucleotide sequences were defined as clonotypes. Clonotypes were aligned to IMGT TRBV, TRBD and TRBJ reference segments using MiTCR v1.1. Only V-J combinations with frequency above 0.0001, covering about 99% of repertoires, were analysed. The TCS score was defined as the ratio of F50 (clonal expansion) to E x V (chaos), calculated using BLOSUM62-based TCRdist between CDR3 peptides within each V-J. Welch's t-statistics and random forest reduced 500 to 550 V-J features to 13, which were used in a naive Bayes classifier (R e1071). TCRdb reworked the public reads: Q25 trimming with fastp, MiXCR clone assembly, productive beta chains retained. CDR3 protein duplicates are merged, each entry listing the most common genes and DNA. In this record, the V and J calls reflect TCRdb's handling and not the investigators' own analysis. This sample comprises 250,000 to 300,000 distinct CDR3 sequences, roughly 15% of them detected only once. The ten largest account for roughly 31% of the sample.

The receptor comes from a woman aged 45-65 years with Graves' hyperthyroidism that later progressed to Graves' ophthalmopathy. The rearrangement combines TRBV2 with TRBJ2-1; 8 middle bases align to TRBD2. Sample: blood. The CDR3 amino acid sequence is: CASSGSQAGVSNEQFF. At the DNA level, the sequence is TGTGCCAGCAGTGGGTCACAAGCGGGAGTGTCCAATGAGCAGTTCTTC.